Listed here are 18 T cell receptor beta chains from one sample, sequenced in a study of OX40 agonist ivuxolimab in advanced cancers. Clones were read by immunoSEQ multiplex PCR, and TCRdb kept only the in-frame ones, dropping some. This table holds 48,000 or so clones, 65% to 85% found once. This sample comprised CD4+ or CD8+ T cells sorted from blood, obtained in a trial of the OX40 agonist ivuxolimab. All receptors come from an adult with an advanced solid tumor such as melanoma, head and neck, liver or kidney cancer.

The genes are TRBV28 and TRBJ2-7; D is perhaps TRBD2 (6 bases). This CDR3 is 14 amino acids long. CDR1 and CDR2 (germline): MDHEN, SYDVKM. The germline V and J ends were trimmed by 3 bases and 2 bases, with 11 bases remaining between them. DNA of the CDR3: TGTGCCAGCAGTTTTGGGGGGATAACCTACGAGCAGTACTTC. Translation: CASSFGGITYEQYF.

This clone was seen only once. The rearrangement joins TRBV18 to TRBJ2-2, with D possibly matching TRBD2 (5 bases). This CDR3 has 15 residues. Germline CDR1 KGHSH, CDR2 LQKENI. Trimming stripped 0 bases from V and 5 bases from J, with 10 bases between. The CDR3 here is CASSPPSGETGELFF. The CDR3 DNA sequence: TGTGCCAGCTCACCACCCAGCGGAGAGACCGGGGAGCTGTTTTTT.

The chain recombines TRBV18 with TRBJ2-2; 7 bases are a match to TRBD1. Germline trimming cut 0 bases from V and 6 bases from J; bases unmatched to any gene: 4. The length of the CDR3 is 15 residues. CDR1 and CDR2 (germline): KGHSH, LQKENI. Here the CDR3 DNA reads TGTGCCAGCTCACCACCGACGACAGGGTCCGGGGAGCTGTTTTTT. Translated, it gives CASSPPTTGSGELFF.

The genes are TRBV19 and TRBJ1-1; maybe TRBD1 (5 bases). The CDR3 is made up of 13 amino acids. In germline, CDR1 is LNHDA, CDR2 SQIVND (reference sequence). Trimming shortened V by 0 bases and J by 9 bases, and 11 bases separated the two germline ends. The CDR3 spells CASSIDSRTQAFF. Here the CDR3 DNA reads TGTGCCAGTAGTATAGATTCCAGGACACAAGCTTTCTTT. Full variable domain (missing parts from reference TRBV19 and TRBJ1-1): DGGITQSPKYLFRKEGQNVTLSCEQNLNHDAMYWYRQDPGQGLRLIYYSQIVNDFQKGDIAEGYSVSREKKESFPLTVTSAQKNPTAFYLCASSIDSRTQAFFGQGTRLTVV.

This sequence joins TRBV18 and TRBJ1-2; D ambiguous. Germline values: CDR1 KGHSH, CDR2 LQKENI. This CDR3 is 13 amino acids long. Trimming shortened V by 6 bases and J by 4 bases, and 12 bases separated the two germline ends. The DNA of the CDR3 is TGTGCCAGCTCCCCTGACCAGATCTATGGCTACACCTTC. This translates into CASSPDQIYGYTF.

The rearrangement uses TRBV29-1 and TRBJ1-2, with D uncertain. The CDR3 runs to 13 residues. Germline CDR1 is SQVTM and CDR2 is ANQGSEA. V shed 0 bases and J shed 6 bases, with 11 bases lying between them. In DNA, the CDR3 is TGCAGCGTTGAAGATCGGCGTGGGGATGGCTACACCTTC. Protein: CSVEDRRGDGYTF.

The chain recombines TRBV10-3 with TRBJ2-5; D is unclear. The CDR3 has 13 amino acids. V lost 7 bases, J lost 3 bases, and 12 bases lay in between. CDR1 and CDR2 (germline): ENHRY, SYGVKD. The CDR3 region is CAIKSDNEETQYF. The CDR3 DNA sequence: TGTGCCATCAAATCAGACAACGAAGAGACCCAGTACTTC.

The chain couples TRBV7-8 to TRBJ2-2; TRBD1 is a possible D gene (5 bases). This CDR3 is built from 14 residues. Trimming removed 5 bases at V and 4 bases at J, with 11 bases between. CDR1 is SGHVS and CDR2 is FQNEAQ in the germline V gene. The CDR3 DNA is TGTGCCAGCAGCCCCAGGGTAATCACCGGGGAGCTGTTTTTT. This gives the protein CASSPRVITGELFF.

This clone appeared a few times. The chain links TRBV6-4 to TRBJ1-5, with TRBD1 matching over 9 bases. This CDR3 has 13 residues. Per the germline V gene, CDR1 is MRHNA and CDR2 is SNTAGT. The V gene end was trimmed by 6 bases and the J gene end by 8 bases; junction bases not matched to a gene: 5. CDR3 protein: CASSPDRGEPQHF. The CDR3 coding sequence is TGTGCCAGCAGCCCGGACAGGGGCGAGCCCCAGCATTTT.

The chain is built from TRBV4-2 and TRBJ2-7; 10 bases align to TRBD2. V was clipped by 0 bases and J by 5 bases; unmatched bases: 4. Per germline, CDR1 LGHNA and CDR2 YNFKEQ. This CDR3 has 15 residues. Written as DNA, the CDR3 is TGTGCCAGCAGCCAAGATGCTAGCGGGAGAAACGAGCAGTACTTC. This codes for CASSQDASGRNEQYF.

The gene calls are TRBV13 and TRBJ2-3; 7 positions match TRBD2. This CDR3 contains 16 residues. The ends lost 0 bases at V and 3 bases at J; junction bases unmatched: 6. The germline gives CDR1 PRHDT, CDR2 FYEKMQ (reference sequence). In DNA, the CDR3 is TGTGCCAGCAGCTTAGGCCGGCTAGCGGATACAGATACGCAGTATTTT. Its protein is CASSLGRLADTDTQYF.

This clone has a single count. This chain uses TRBV18 with TRBJ1-5, with D perhaps TRBD1 (5 bases). CDR3 length equals 14 residues. V gave up 6 bases and J gave up 0 bases, with 9 bases separating them. The germline CDR1 and CDR2 sequences are KGHSH and LQKENI. DNA of the CDR3: TGTGCCAGCTCCGACAGATATAGCAATCAGCCCCAGCATTTT. This translates into CASSDRYSNQPQHF.

A word on this clone: Germline and junction disagree at one end, which may indicate a read error. CDR3 loop: CSVEGLAGVKGDIQYF. For the CDR3, the DNA is TGCAGCGTGGAAGGACTAGCGGGAGTAAAAGGGGACATTCAGTACTTC. The chain combines TRBV29-1 with TRBJ2-4, with 13 positions matching TRBD2. Germline-derived CDR1 and CDR2 are SQVTM and ANQGSEA. This CDR3 spans 16 amino acids.

J is TRBJ2-3 and V is TRBV10-3, with D possibly called TRBD1 or TRBD2 (6 bases each). Deletions cut 4 bases from V and 4 bases from J, with 15 bases between. This CDR3 region has 15 residues. Looked up from germline, CDR1 is ENHRY and CDR2 is SYGVKD. CDR3 sequence: CAISARGRTADTQYF. CDR3 bases: TGTGCCATCAGTGCCCGGGGGAGGACAGCAGATACGCAGTATTTT.

The chain links TRBV4-3 to TRBJ1-2, with a possible D match to TRBD1 (6 bases). CDR3 length: 15 amino acids. Germline-derived CDR1 and CDR2 are LGHNA and YSLEER. V dropped 1 base and J dropped 1 base, with 10 bases sitting between them. The CDR3 coding sequence is TGCGCCAGCAGCCAAGGGCAACAGGGTAACTATGGCTACACCTTC. Its protein product is CASSQGQQGNYGYTF.

This chain links TRBV27 with TRBJ1-4; 7 bases are shared with TRBD1. The J segment lost 4 bases and the V segment lost 5 bases, leaving 7 bases of the junction unmatched. This CDR3 has 15 amino acids. Per the germline V gene, CDR1 is MNHEY and CDR2 is SMNVEV (reference sequence). In DNA form, the CDR3 reads TGTGCCAGCAGTCCTACAGGGGCGCTTAATGAAAAACTGTTTTTT. Translated, it gives CASSPTGALNEKLFF.

There are a few counts of this clone. This rearrangement joins TRBV13 to TRBJ1-3, with D tentatively TRBD1 (5 bases). The CDR3 totals 17 residues. The germline V and J ends were trimmed by 8 bases and 0 bases, with 20 bases remaining between them. Germline CDR1 PRHDT, CDR2 FYEKMQ (reference sequence). The CDR3 spells CASGARWGRNSGNTIYF. The CDR3 nucleotides are TGTGCCAGCGGCGCCCGGTGGGGCCGAAACTCTGGAAACACCATATATTTT.

This chain joins TRBV10-3 and TRBJ1-2; no firm D call. V was shortened by 3 bases and J by 1 base, with 12 bases between the two germline ends. Germline lookup yields CDR1 ENHRY and CDR2 SYGVKD. CDR3 length equals 15 residues. CDR3 amino acids: CAISESQVFNYGYTF. CDR3 bases: TGTGCCATCAGTGAAAGTCAGGTGTTTAACTATGGCTACACCTTC.